The 8 T cell receptor beta chains below were found in one sample sequenced in a study of T cells in Graves' hyperthyroidism and ophthalmopathy. TCR beta CDR3 region amplification was performed from RNA transcripts. The TCR CDR3 was amplified in a first-round RT-PCR using the HTBI primer set. Using its own MiXCR run on the multiplex PCR reads, TCRdb lists one record per CDR3 protein. The profile shows 450,000 to 550,000 distinct CDR3 sequences, approximately 25% of them singletons. The specimen sequenced was blood. These receptors came from a woman aged 30 to 39 with Graves' ophthalmopathy.

This clonotype showed up just a few times. The chain is built from TRBV28 and TRBJ1-1, with TRBD1 matching 7 bases. Germline CDR1 and CDR2: MDHEN and SYDVKM. This CDR3 spans 13 amino acids. After removal of 11 bases from V and 0 bases from J, the junction contained 6 bases not matched to a gene. CDR3 coding DNA: TGTGCCGTTCCCGGGACAGTGAACACTGAAGCTTTCTTT. Protein: CAVPGTVNTEAFF.

The V and J genes are TRBV30 and TRBJ1-5; D is perhaps TRBD1 (6 bases). The germline CDR1 and CDR2 sequences are GTSNPN and SVGIG (reference sequence). This CDR3 spans 19 amino acids. V was pared by 0 bases and J by 0 bases, with 21 bases between. The CDR3 sequence: CAWSVRLGGPRPSNQPQHF. The CDR3 region has the DNA TGTGCCTGGAGTGTACGTCTTGGGGGCCCTAGGCCTAGCAATCAGCCCCAGCATTTT.

This clonotype was observed many times. The chain carries TRBV27 and TRBJ1-2; D call uncertain. Looked up from germline, CDR1 is MNHEY and CDR2 is SMNVEV (reference sequence). There are 15 residues in the CDR3. V lost 6 bases, J lost 2 bases, and 16 bases lay in between. The CDR3 spells CASRPYGYSNYGYTF. CDR3 coding DNA: TGTGCCAGCAGGCCTTATGGGTATTCAAACTATGGCTACACCTTC.

Details on this clonotype: A read error is possible here, since a much larger clone lies one base away. The rearrangement joins TRBV29-1 to TRBJ1-1; a possible D gene is TRBD1 (5 bases). Germline V lookup: CDR1 SQVTM, CDR2 ANQGSEA. There are 11 residues in the CDR3. The CDR3 protein is CSPGQMTEACF. CDR3 nucleotide sequence: TGCAGCCCCGGACAAATGACTGAAGCTTGCTTT.

The chain links TRBV4-1 to TRBJ1-6; tentatively, D is TRBD1 (5 bases). V was pared by 8 bases and J by 9 bases, with 17 bases between. In germline, CDR1 is MGHRA, CDR2 YSYEKL. The CDR3 is made up of 14 amino acids. CDR3 DNA sequence: TGCGCCAGCCTTGGGACGGCCCGGGGTTCACCCCTCCACTTT. Protein sequence: CASLGTARGSPLHF.

In its sample, this clonotype was seen many times. This chain links TRBV11-1 with TRBJ2-2; TRBD2 might be the D (6 bases). This CDR3 is 15 amino acids long. The germline V gene encodes CDR1 SGHAT and CDR2 FQDESV (reference sequence). Trimming cost V 5 bases and J 7 bases, with 17 bases left between them. The CDR3 DNA reads as TGTGCCAGCAGCAGGGTGCCCACGCGGGGCGGGGAGCTGTTTTTT. Protein: CASSRVPTRGGELFF.

At least ten counts were recorded for this clonotype. The DNA of the CDR3 is TGTGCCAGCAGTGCGTCACAGGGGATAATCTATGGCTACACCTTC. It encodes CASSASQGIIYGYTF. The chain uses TRBV12-3 or TRBV12-4 and TRBJ1-2, with TRBD1 matching 7 bases. The CDR3 sequence is 15 residues long. V shed 5 bases and J 4 bases; nucleotides not matched to a gene: 10.

This chain connects TRBV15 to TRBJ2-5; maybe TRBD2 (5 bases). The V end was cut by 0 bases, the J end by 5 bases, with 10 bases between. The CDR3 extends over 14 amino acids. Germline V gene data show CDR1 as LNHNV and CDR2 as YYDKDF (reference sequence). In DNA, the CDR3 is TGTGCCACCAGCAGAGATTTAAGGGAGGAGACCCAGTACTTC. Translation gives CATSRDLREETQYF.